These 23 T cell receptor beta chains originate from one sample sequenced in a study of cytomegalovirus exposure and HLA in healthy donors. The PCR used 60 Vbeta and 13 Jbeta primers. The method was immunoSEQ multiplex PCR; TCRdb's version includes in-frame clones alone and lacks a portion of them. In the table there are about 160,000 clones, roughly 84% of which are singletons. Sequences were obtained from PBMCs. The receptors originated from a male donor in good health and CMV-seronegative.

CDR3 amino acids: CASSKQGSQHF. CDR3 coding DNA: TGTGCCAGCTCAAAACAGGGGTCCCAGCATTTT. V and J are TRBV6-6 and TRBJ1-5, with TRBD1 matching 7 bases. Trimming removed 8 bases from V and 11 bases from J; junction bases left unmatched: 6. Per the germline V gene, CDR1 is MNHNY and CDR2 is SVGAGI (reference sequence). This CDR3 has 11 amino acids.

The chain employs TRBV7-9 and TRBJ2-2; D possibly corresponds to TRBD2 (5 bases). The CDR3 loop spans 13 amino acids. The germline CDR1 and CDR2 sequences are SEHNR and FQNEAQ (reference sequence). DNA for the CDR3: TGTTCCGGTTCGAGGGATCGGACCGGGGAGCTGTTTTTT. Amino acids: CSGSRDRTGELFF.

This chain uses TRBV29-1 with TRBJ2-1; D gene uncertain. The CDR3 has 14 residues. CDR1 is SQVTM, CDR2 ANQGSEA, per germline. V gave up 6 bases and J gave up 0 bases, with 12 bases separating them. CDR3 nucleotides: TGCAGCGTCTCCTTTAGTAGCTCCTACAATGAGCAGTTCTTC. It yields the protein CSVSFSSSYNEQFF.

A single count supports this clone. The chain uses TRBV20-1 and TRBJ2-1; D is possibly TRBD1 (5 bases). Germline CDR1 reads DFQATT; CDR2 reads SNEGSKA (reference sequence). V was shortened by 4 bases and J by 8 bases, with 9 bases between the two germline ends. The length of the CDR3 is 11 residues. CDR3 in DNA: TGCAGTGCTATGTTAGGGGATGAGCAGTTCTTC. This sequence encodes CSAMLGDEQFF.

The chain links TRBV28 to TRBJ2-7; the match to TRBD2 covers 11 bases. V was clipped by 3 bases and J by 0 bases; unmatched bases: 10. The CDR3 loop spans 18 amino acids. CDR1 and CDR2 (germline): MDHEN, SYDVKM. The CDR3: CASSFLTSGSFSSYEQYF. The CDR3 DNA follows: TGTGCCAGCAGTTTTCTCACTAGCGGGAGCTTCAGCTCCTACGAGCAGTACTTC.

The CDR3: CASSSPGQGNTEAFF. The CDR3 DNA reads as TGTGCCAGCAGCTCCCCGGGACAGGGGAACACTGAAGCTTTCTTT. This chain links TRBV11-2 with TRBJ1-1; 9 bases align to TRBD1. The CDR3 extends over 15 amino acids. V gave up 4 bases and J gave up 1 base; unmatched junction bases: 4. CDR1 is SGHAT, CDR2 FQNNGV, per germline.

The sample holds a few counts of this clone. The chain joins TRBV6-1 to TRBJ2-1; D unresolved. The V end lost 4 bases, the J end lost 0 bases, and 10 bases lay between the germline ends. Per the germline V gene, CDR1 is MNHNS and CDR2 is SASEGT. There are 15 residues in the CDR3. CDR3 nucleotide sequence: TGTGCCAGCAGTGCAAGTACTACCTCCTACAATGAGCAGTTCTTC. Amino acids: CASSASTTSYNEQFF.

The chain recombines TRBV5-3 with TRBJ1-4, with D tentatively TRBD1 (5 bases). TRBV5-3 is assigned to the ORF class and has an uncertain function. This CDR3 has 14 amino acids. V was cut by 4 bases and J by 7 bases, with 14 bases left in between. The CDR3, as DNA: TGTGCCAGAAGCCGGCAATATAGGGGTGAAAAACTGTTTTTT. Its translation: CARSRQYRGEKLFF.

V gene TRBV29-1 combines with J gene TRBJ2-5; tentatively, D is TRBD2 (5 bases). V shed 8 bases and J shed 4 bases, with 11 bases lying between them. This CDR3 is built from 11 residues. The germline CDR1 and CDR2 sequences are SQVTM and ANQGSEA. DNA for the CDR3: TGCAGCTATAATGAGGGAGAGACCCAGTACTTC. Protein sequence: CSYNEGETQYF. Full variable domain (missing parts from reference TRBV29-1 and TRBJ2-5): SAVISQKPSRDICQRGTSLTIQCQVDSQVTMMFWYRQQPGQSLTLIATANQGSEATYESGFVIDKFPISRPNLTFSTLTVSNMSPEDSSIYLCSYNEGETQYFGPGTRLLVL.

This chain connects TRBV27 to TRBJ1-5; D gene uncertain. Per the germline V gene, CDR1 is MNHEY and CDR2 is SMNVEV (reference sequence). Deletions cut 3 bases from V and 8 bases from J, with 11 bases between. There are 13 residues in the CDR3. CDR3 residues: CASSLGRGEPQHF. The CDR3 DNA reads as TGTGCCAGCAGTTTGGGGAGAGGTGAGCCCCAGCATTTT.

The chain recombines TRBV5-4 with TRBJ2-5; TRBD2 agrees at 8 bases. V gave up 3 bases and J gave up 5 bases; unmatched junction bases: 3. This CDR3 region has 13 residues. Germline V CDR1 and CDR2: SGHNT, YYREEE (reference sequence). The CDR3 DNA reads TGTGCCAGCAGCTCCCCGGGGGGGGAGACCCAGTACTTC. Amino acid sequence: CASSSPGGETQYF.

The J gene is TRBJ1-4, the V gene TRBV25-1; TRBD1 aligns across 9 bases. The junction had 8 bases not matched to a gene; V was cut back by 8 bases and J by 4 bases. The CDR3 sequence is 15 residues long. Germline V CDR1 and CDR2: MGHDK, SYGVNS. In nucleotides, the CDR3 is TGTGCCAGCTCGAACAGGGGGCCCCTTAATGAAAAACTGTTTTTT. The encoded protein is CASSNRGPLNEKLFF.

The chain couples TRBV11-3 to TRBJ2-1; TRBD2 matches 8 bases. CDR1 is SGHNT and CDR2 is YENEEA in the germline V gene. CDR3 length equals 17 residues. V was clipped by 1 base and J by 1 base; unmatched bases: 6. The CDR3 here is CASSLGGAGVSYNEQFF. CDR3 DNA sequence: TGTGCCAGCAGCTTAGGGGGAGCGGGAGTGTCCTACAATGAGCAGTTCTTC.

This clone was counted a single time. At one boundary the junction diverges from the germline segment, which might be a read error. The chain joins TRBV7-9 to TRBJ2-1, with a tentative D call TRBD1 (6 bases). Germline V gene sequence: CDR1 SEHNR, CDR2 FQNEAQ (reference sequence). The CDR3 has 16 residues. Here the CDR3 DNA reads TGTTCCAGCAGCTTAGAGACAGGTAGATCCTACAATGAGCAGTTCTTC. Residues: CSSSLETGRSYNEQFF. Looking up the rest from reference TRBV7-9 and TRBJ2-1 gives the full variable domain: DTGVSQNPRHKITKRGQNVTFRCDPISEHNRLYWYRQTLGQGPEFLTYFQNEAQLEKSRLLSDRFSAERPKGSFSTLEIQRTEQGDSAMYLCSSSLETGRSYNEQFFGPGTRLTVL.

The CDR3 loop reads CASSTRPRDSLRDTGELFF. CDR3 sequence (DNA): TGTGCCAGCAGCACTCGACCCCGGGACAGCCTGCGGGACACCGGGGAGCTGTTTTTT. The chain joins TRBV21-1 to TRBJ2-2; the table's TRBD1 call for D was not verified on the DNA. TRBV21-1 is tagged as a pseudogene. The CDR3 totals 19 residues.

CDR3 nucleotide sequence: TGCGCCAGCAGCTTGGGGGCAGGAATTCGCCCTAACTATGGCTACACCTTC. Protein sequence: CASSLGAGIRPNYGYTF. This sequence joins TRBV5-1 and TRBJ1-2, with no clear D. Germline V gene data show CDR1 as SGHRS and CDR2 as YFSETQ. The CDR3 extends over 17 amino acids. Trimming pared 0 bases from V and 0 bases from J, leaving 15 bases between.

The rearrangement joins TRBV19 to TRBJ1-1; 10 nucleotides line up with TRBD1. Germline assignment: CDR1 LNHDA and CDR2 SQIVND (reference sequence). The CDR3 has 13 amino acids. With V trimmed by 6 bases and J by 8 bases, 6 bases remained unmatched. CDR3 DNA sequence: TGTGCCAGTAGGCGGGACAGGGGTTCGGAAGCTTTCTTT. This sequence encodes CASRRDRGSEAFF.

The chain combines TRBV18 with TRBJ1-2, with D tentatively TRBD1 (6 bases). The CDR3 is 14 residues long. Germline assignment: CDR1 KGHSH and CDR2 LQKENI. The germline V and J ends were trimmed by 3 bases and 5 bases, with 13 bases remaining between them. CDR3 loop: CASSPGGGTYGYTF. CDR3 sequence (DNA): TGTGCCAGCTCACCGGGAGGGGGAACGTATGGCTACACCTTC.

J is TRBJ2-6 and V is TRBV30; D is perhaps TRBD1 (7 bases). There are 16 residues in the CDR3. From germline, CDR1 is GTSNPN and CDR2 SVGIG (reference sequence). Trimming took off 4 bases at V and 0 bases at J, with 13 bases between the two ends. The CDR3 sequence is CAWTPGGSSGANVLTF. CDR3 nucleotides: TGTGCCTGGACCCCAGGGGGGAGCTCTGGGGCCAACGTCCTGACTTTC.

This chain uses TRBV18 with TRBJ1-2; TRBD1 aligns across 9 bases. The length of the CDR3 is 17 residues. V dropped 1 base and J dropped 8; count of bases not matched to a gene: 14. Germline CDR1 is KGHSH and CDR2 is LQKENI. The CDR3: CASSPLGANTGGRGYTF. CDR3 bases: TGTGCCAGCTCACCACTTGGGGCCAACACAGGGGGCAGAGGCTACACCTTC.

This chain uses TRBV6-5 with TRBJ2-3; TRBD1 might be the D (7 bases). Between the trimmed V and J ends, which lost 4 bases and 7 bases, there was a span of 18 bases. Germline-derived CDR1 and CDR2 are MNHEY and SVGAGI. The CDR3 length is 15 residues. CDR3 sequence (DNA): TGTGCCAGCAGTTCCCGGGGGACAGAAGCACATACGCAGTATTTT. Encoded protein: CASSSRGTEAHTQYF.

The CDR3 region has the DNA TGTGCCAGCAAAGTCCGGGACAGGGGGCGATTCGGGCCCGGGAACACCGGGGAGCTGTTTTTT. Residues: CASKVRDRGRFGPGNTGELFF. The chain links TRBV28 to TRBJ2-2, with 12 positions matching TRBD1. This CDR3 is 21 amino acids long. Germline V gene lookup returns CDR1 MDHEN and CDR2 SYDVKM. V lost 7 bases to trimming and J lost 1 base; unmatched junction nucleotides: 19.

This chain joins TRBV7-8 and TRBJ2-7; 9 positions agree with TRBD1. Germline V gene data show CDR1 as SGHVS and CDR2 as FQNEAQ. V was pared by 3 bases and J by 4 bases, with 10 bases of the junction left unmatched. There are 16 residues in the CDR3. CDR3 loop: CASSFPRGQGLYEQYF. In nucleotides, the CDR3 is TGTGCCAGCAGCTTTCCCCGGGGACAGGGACTTTACGAGCAGTACTTC.